The clone carrying this T cell receptor (beta chain) was counted between two and nine times. Its antigen is unknown. The data are from a study of blood T cells in healthy people across ages. Study overall: Per two T cells, about one barcoded beta molecule was captured through template switching.

In germline, CDR1 is SQVTM, CDR2 ANQGSEA. With 6 bases clipped from V and 5 bases from J, the junction kept 4 bases outside the gene matches. The CDR3 is 12 residues long. Points from the study as a whole: The study found more naive CD4+ cells and higher diversity in long-lived than aged donors.

Each donor supplied approximately 10 milliliters of peripheral blood. It was with a sample-barcoded 5' primer and a J-beta primer mix that a second PCR of roughly 7 to 12 cycles was run. Each cDNA molecule received a tag from a template-switch adaptor that had 12 random nucleotides. A single record per CDR3 protein comes from TCRdb applying MiXCR to the 5' RACE reads. Altogether over 950,000 distinct CDR3 sequences are present, about 53% being singletons, with the ten largest covering 20% to 25%. The chain couples TRBV29-1 to TRBJ2-5, with 9 bases aligning to TRBD1. The specimen was blood. The clonotype originates from an older woman in good health. CDR3 coding DNA: TGCAGCGTGAACAGGGGGCGGGAGACCCAGTACTTC. This translates into CSVNRGRETQYF.